The 28 T cell receptor beta chains presented below share a single source sample, sequenced in a study of blood T cell repertoires in COVID-19. Data came from immunoSEQ multiplex PCR; TCRdb stores just in-frame clones and leaves some out. The repertoire holds some 80,000 clones, with approximately 78% as singletons. The sequenced sample consisted of peripheral blood. The origin of the receptors is a woman between 65 and 79 years old with acute or convalescent COVID-19.

The V and J genes are TRBV5-1 and TRBJ2-1; TRBD2 is a possible D gene (6 bases). CDR1 SGHRS and CDR2 YFSETQ come from the germline V gene. V shed 0 bases and J shed 4 bases, with 14 bases lying between them. CDR3 size: 16 residues. The chain's CDR3 is CASSLVTLLAYNEQFF. In DNA, the CDR3 is TGCGCCAGCAGCTTGGTGACCCTGCTAGCGTACAATGAGCAGTTCTTC.

V is TRBV30 and J is TRBJ1-1, with D possibly TRBD1 on 5 matching bases. Germline loops: CDR1 GTSNPN, CDR2 SVGIG (reference sequence). The CDR3 totals 14 residues. V shed 0 bases and J shed 3 bases, with 11 bases lying between them. CDR3 bases: TGTGCCTGGAGTGTAAGTCCAGGGTACACTGAAGCTTTCTTT. Residues: CAWSVSPGYTEAFF.

This chain links TRBV5-4 with TRBJ1-5; D uncertain. Deletions cut 10 bases from V and 3 bases from J, with 20 bases between. The CDR3 contains 15 residues. The germline gives CDR1 SGHNT, CDR2 YYREEE (reference sequence). CDR3 in amino acids: CAYSSGTTLNQPQHF. CDR3 sequence (DNA): TGTGCCTATTCCTCAGGAACAACTCTCAATCAGCCCCAGCATTTT.

The gene calls are TRBV7-9 and TRBJ1-3, with 10 positions matching TRBD1. V gave up 6 bases and J gave up 1 base; unmatched junction bases: 12. This CDR3 is built from 18 residues. Germline V gene data show CDR1 as SEHNR and CDR2 as FQNEAQ (reference sequence). The CDR3 reads CASRTAGTGAISGNTIYF. The CDR3, as DNA: TGTGCCAGCAGGACGGCTGGGACAGGGGCTATATCTGGAAACACCATATATTTT.

V gene TRBV7-6 combines with J gene TRBJ2-2; 8 bases match TRBD1. With 2 bases clipped from V and 1 base from J, the junction kept 9 bases outside the gene matches. CDR1 SGHVS and CDR2 FNYEAQ come from the germline V gene. The CDR3 is 18 amino acids. The CDR3 DNA is TGTGCCAGCAGCTTATACCCCTCGGACAGGGAGAACACCGGGGAGCTGTTTTTT. Its protein product is CASSLYPSDRENTGELFF.

The CDR3, as DNA: TGTGCCACAATGCAGGGTCGCACTGAAGCTTTCTTT. Translating it yields CATMQGRTEAFF. The chain recombines TRBV10-3 with TRBJ1-1; TRBD1 might be the D (5 bases). Germline CDR1 reads ENHRY; CDR2 reads SYGVKD. V shed 10 bases and J shed 4 bases, with 13 bases lying between them. CDR3 length: 12 residues.

This clone has a handful of counts. The V gene is TRBV6-5, the J gene TRBJ1-5, with no clear D. The CDR3 has 16 amino acids. Between the trimmed V and J ends, which lost 4 bases and 0 bases, there was a span of 13 bases. Germline V gives CDR1 MNHEY, CDR2 SVGAGI. DNA for the CDR3: TGTGCCAGCAGTTCCTGGGAGGGCCATAGCAATCAGCCCCAGCATTTT. It specifies CASSSWEGHSNQPQHF.

The chain recombines TRBV19 with TRBJ2-7; no definite D call. From germline, CDR1 is LNHDA and CDR2 SQIVND (reference sequence). V was cut by 1 base and J by 3 bases, with 13 bases left in between. The CDR3 extends over 15 amino acids. The chain's CDR3 is CASSIAFVTYYEQYF. The CDR3 coding sequence is TGTGCCAGTAGTATAGCCTTCGTCACCTACTACGAGCAGTACTTC. Based on the CDR3 plus reference TRBV19 and TRBJ2-7, the full variable domain is DGGITQSPKYLFRKEGQNVTLSCEQNLNHDAMYWYRQDPGQGLRLIYYSQIVNDFQKGDIAEGYSVSREKKESFPLTVTSAQKNPTAFYLCASSIAFVTYYEQYFGPGTRLTVT.

The V and J genes are TRBV7-3 and TRBJ2-2, with 9 positions matching TRBD1. V was pared by 4 bases and J by 2 bases, with 8 bases of the junction left unmatched. CDR3 length: 17 amino acids. Germline V lookup: CDR1 SGHTA, CDR2 FQGTGA. The CDR3 region is CASSSNRDRANTGELFF. The CDR3 bases are TGTGCCAGCAGCTCAAACCGGGACAGGGCAAACACCGGGGAGCTGTTTTTT.

This chain links TRBV18 with TRBJ1-2; 8 bases fit TRBD1. V dropped 3 bases and J dropped 2; count of bases not matched to a gene: 5. Germline V gives CDR1 KGHSH, CDR2 LQKENI. CDR3 length equals 15 residues. CDR3 amino acids: CASSPPDRGNYGYTF. The CDR3, as DNA: TGTGCCAGCTCACCCCCAGACAGGGGAAACTATGGCTACACCTTC.

DNA for the CDR3: TGTGCCAGCGAATGGGGGGGGAACACCGGGGAGCTGTTTTTT. Translated: CASEWGGNTGELFF. J is TRBJ2-2 and V is TRBV2, with TRBD2 matching 7 bases. The CDR3 sequence is 14 residues long. From germline, CDR1 is SNHLY and CDR2 FYNNEI. V shed 8 bases and J 1 base; nucleotides not matched to a gene: 4.

CDR3 nucleotide sequence: TGTGCCAGCAGTTTACGCTCACCGGGACAGGGGTTGGGGGAGCAGTACTTC. Translating it yields CASSLRSPGQGLGEQYF. J is TRBJ2-7 and V is TRBV7-9; TRBD1 matches at 10 bases. The V segment lost 6 bases and the J segment 7 bases; nucleotides outside the gene matches: 18. This CDR3 is built from 17 residues. The germline V gene has CDR1 SEHNR and CDR2 FQNEAQ (reference sequence). Full variable domain (remainder filled in from reference TRBV7-9 and TRBJ2-7): DTGVSQNPRHKITKRGQNVTFRCDPISEHNRLYWYRQTLGQGPEFLTYFQNEAQLEKSRLLSDRFSAERPKGSFSTLEIQRTEQGDSAMYLCASSLRSPGQGLGEQYFGPGTRLTVT.

Only a few counts were recorded for this clone. CDR3 nucleotides: TGTGCCAGCAGACTAGCGGGAGATCACGGGGAGCTGTTTTTT. Its translation is CASRLAGDHGELFF. The chain has TRBV6-4 and TRBJ2-2, with 11 bases aligning to TRBD2. V dropped 6 bases and J dropped 7; count of bases not matched to a gene: 4. Per germline, CDR1 MRHNA and CDR2 SNTAGT. This CDR3 comprises 14 residues.

The chain has TRBV11-2 and TRBJ2-7; the D gene is possibly TRBD2 (5 bases). From germline, CDR1 is SGHAT and CDR2 FQNNGV. V dropped 5 bases and J dropped 2 bases, with 19 bases sitting between them. The CDR3 has 16 residues. CDR3 in amino acids: CASSLRGADFTYEQYF. The CDR3 nucleotides are TGTGCCAGCAGCCTCCGGGGAGCGGACTTCACCTACGAGCAGTACTTC.

The chain carries TRBV11-2 and TRBJ2-1; D remains unclear. V gave up 0 bases and J gave up 6 bases, with 12 bases separating them. Germline V lookup: CDR1 SGHAT, CDR2 FQNNGV. The CDR3 is 15 residues long. The CDR3 region is CASSLDRVSGNEQFF. The CDR3 nucleotides read TGTGCCAGCAGCTTAGATCGGGTCTCTGGCAATGAGCAGTTCTTC.

V gene TRBV2 combines with J gene TRBJ2-1; 9 bases line up with TRBD2. This CDR3 is 15 amino acids long. Trimming took 7 bases from V and 2 from J; bases not matched to a gene: 6. Germline assignment: CDR1 SNHLY and CDR2 FYNNEI. CDR3 sequence reads: CASKGLASPYNEQFF. The CDR3 nucleotides read TGTGCCAGCAAGGGACTAGCCTCCCCCTACAATGAGCAGTTCTTC.

This chain uses TRBV7-9 with TRBJ1-2; D is perhaps TRBD1 (6 bases). Germline CDR1 and CDR2: SEHNR and FQNEAQ (reference sequence). The CDR3 has 15 amino acids. V shed 5 bases and J shed 2 bases, with 15 bases lying between them. This CDR3 reads CASSVPGQRNYGYTF. CDR3 DNA sequence: TGTGCCAGCAGCGTTCCGGGACAAAGAAACTATGGCTACACCTTC.

The rearrangement links TRBV3-1 (or the pseudogene TRBV3-2) to TRBJ2-7, with 9 bases fitting TRBD2. V lost 4 bases to trimming and J lost 7 bases; unmatched junction nucleotides: 11. The germline V gene encodes CDR1 LGHDT and CDR2 YNNKEL (reference sequence). There are 15 residues in the CDR3. The CDR3 is CASSPRTSASREQYF. In DNA, the CDR3 is TGTGCCAGCAGCCCTAGGACTAGCGCCTCGAGGGAGCAGTACTTC.

The chain employs TRBV6-6 and TRBJ2-7; D unresolved. Looked up from germline, CDR1 is MNHNY and CDR2 is SVGAGI (reference sequence). This CDR3 has 11 amino acids. V shed 5 bases and J shed 2 bases, with 4 bases lying between them. This CDR3 reads CASSLTYEQYF. CDR3 sequence (DNA): TGTGCCAGCAGTCTAACCTACGAGCAGTACTTC.

The chain combines TRBV7-2 with TRBJ2-2, with 10 bases lining up with TRBD1. In germline, CDR1 is SGHTA, CDR2 FQGNSA. CDR3 size: 15 residues. V dropped 5 bases and J dropped 4; count of bases not matched to a gene: 4. For the CDR3, the DNA is TGTGCCAGCAGCCGGGGACAGGGGAGCACCGGGGAGCTGTTTTTT. This encodes CASSRGQGSTGELFF.

This chain links TRBV7-2 with TRBJ2-3; 8 nucleotides line up with TRBD2. V lost 0 bases and J lost 3; bases outside the gene matches: 2. Germline V lookup: CDR1 SGHTA, CDR2 FQGNSA. The CDR3 has 15 amino acids. The CDR3 nucleotides read TGTGCCAGCAGCTTAGCCGGGAGGGAGACAGATACGCAGTATTTT. Its translation is CASSLAGRETDTQYF.

The V call is TRBV5-1, the J call TRBJ1-6; 8 bases are a match to TRBD1. CDR1 is SGHRS and CDR2 is YFSETQ in the germline V gene. Trimming at V came to 0 bases and at J to 13 bases, leaving 6 bases not matched to a gene. This CDR3 has 14 residues. The CDR3 here is CASSLGEQGDPLHF. In DNA form, the CDR3 reads TGCGCCAGCAGCTTGGGCGAACAGGGGGACCCCCTCCACTTT.

This rearrangement joins TRBV7-9 to TRBJ2-3; 13 nucleotides align to TRBD2. The ends lost 5 bases at V and 3 bases at J; junction bases unmatched: 5. The CDR3 length is 16 residues. Germline V CDR1 and CDR2: SEHNR, FQNEAQ (reference sequence). The CDR3 DNA is TGTGCCAGCAGCCCGACTAGCGGGAGGAGGACAGATACGCAGTATTTT. It codes for CASSPTSGRRTDTQYF.

This CDR3 reads CASSQTVNTEAFF. CDR3 in DNA: TGTGCCAGTAGCCAGACAGTAAACACTGAAGCTTTCTTT. This chain uses TRBV19 with TRBJ1-1, with a weak D call TRBD1 (5 bases). Trimming removed 6 bases from V and 2 bases from J, with 10 bases in between. Germline V lookup: CDR1 LNHDA, CDR2 SQIVND (reference sequence). The CDR3 has 13 residues.

The rearrangement joins TRBV7-9 to TRBJ2-2, with 8 bases aligning to TRBD2. V trimming: 5 bases; J trimming: 3 bases; junction bases outside the gene matches: 14. The CDR3 has 18 amino acids. Germline CDR1 reads SEHNR; CDR2 reads FQNEAQ (reference sequence). CDR3 DNA: TGTGCCAGCAGCCCGAGCCCGGGACTAGTCATCTACACCGGGGAGCTGTTTTTT. Its translation: CASSPSPGLVIYTGELFF.

For the CDR3, the DNA is TGCGCCAGCAGCTCAGGGGGCATCTATGGCTACACCTTC. Protein product: CASSSGGIYGYTF. V is TRBV5-1 and J is TRBJ1-2; 8 bases are a match to TRBD1. This CDR3 has 13 residues. J gave up 4 bases and V 3 bases, and 2 bases lay outside the gene matches. Per the germline V gene, CDR1 is SGHRS and CDR2 is YFSETQ.

The V and J genes are TRBV2 and TRBJ2-7; no clear D gene. V was cut by 3 bases and J by 6 bases, with 15 bases left in between. Germline V CDR1 and CDR2: SNHLY, FYNNEI. The CDR3 is 14 residues long. As DNA, the CDR3 is TGTGCCAGCAGTGATTTGGCGTATCAGGTCGAGCAGTACTTC. Its translation: CASSDLAYQVEQYF.

The V and J genes are TRBV28 and TRBJ1-1; the match to TRBD1 covers 7 bases. Germline V lookup: CDR1 MDHEN, CDR2 SYDVKM. CDR3 length: 15 amino acids. V lost 5 bases and J lost 4; bases outside the gene matches: 10. Here the CDR3 reads CASSRNRGSRTEAFF. The CDR3 coding sequence is TGTGCCAGCAGTCGGAACAGGGGCTCTCGCACTGAAGCTTTCTTT.